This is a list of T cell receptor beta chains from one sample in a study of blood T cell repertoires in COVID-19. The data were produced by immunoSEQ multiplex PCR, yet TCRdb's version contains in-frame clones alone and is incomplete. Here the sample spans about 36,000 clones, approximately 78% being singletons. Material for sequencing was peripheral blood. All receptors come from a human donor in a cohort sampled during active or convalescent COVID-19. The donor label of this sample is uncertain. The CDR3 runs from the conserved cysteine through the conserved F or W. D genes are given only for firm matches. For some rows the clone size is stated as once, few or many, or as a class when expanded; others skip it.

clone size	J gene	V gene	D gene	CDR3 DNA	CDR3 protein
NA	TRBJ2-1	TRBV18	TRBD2	TGTGCCAGCTCACCGTCCGGGACTAGCAGAAACAATGAGCAGTTCTTC	CASSPSGTSRNNEQFF
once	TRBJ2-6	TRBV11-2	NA	TGTGCCAGCAGCCCCTCGCGAACCTCTGGGGCCAACGTCCTGACTTTC	CASSPSRTSGANVLTF
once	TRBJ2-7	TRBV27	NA	TGTGCCAGCAGTTTAGGAAGCGCTGCCTCCTACGAGCAGTACTTC	CASSLGSAASYEQYF
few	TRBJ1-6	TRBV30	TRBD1	TGTGCCTGGAGATCGACAGGGGATTCACCCCTCCACTTT	CAWRSTGDSPLHF
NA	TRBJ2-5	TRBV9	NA	TGTGCCAGCAGCGTAAGTCAAGCGCCTCAAGAGACCCAGTACTTC	CASSVSQAPQETQYF
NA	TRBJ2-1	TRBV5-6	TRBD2	TGTGCCAGCAGCTTGGGGGCGGGAGAATACAATGAGCAGTTCTTC	CASSLGAGEYNEQFF
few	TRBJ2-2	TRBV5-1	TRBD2	TGCGCCAGCAGCTTGGGGCTAGCGGGAGTCGGGGAGCTGTTTTTT	CASSLGLAGVGELFF
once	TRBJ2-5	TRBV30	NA	TGTGCCTGGGGCTTCCAAGAGACCCAGTACTTC	CAWGFQETQYF
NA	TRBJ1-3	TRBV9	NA	TGTGCCAGCAGCGTAGGGGGGGTAGGAAACACCATATATTTT	CASSVGGVGNTIYF
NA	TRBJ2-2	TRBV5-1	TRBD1	TGCGCCAGCAGCTCCCGGACAGGGGGCGGCACCGGGGAGCTGTTTTTT	CASSSRTGGGTGELFF
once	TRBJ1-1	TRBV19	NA	TGTGCCAGTAGTAGCGGGGAAAGGTATAACACTGAAGCTTTCTTT	CASSSGERYNTEAFF
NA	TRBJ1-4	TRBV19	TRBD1	TGTGCCAGTGGGACAGGGTCGAGAAATGAAAAACTGTTTTTT	CASGTGSRNEKLFF
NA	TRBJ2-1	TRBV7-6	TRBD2	TGTGCCAGCAGCTTAAGGCCAACTAGCGGGAGAGATAGCTCCTACAATGAGCAGTTCTTC	CASSLRPTSGRDSSYNEQFF
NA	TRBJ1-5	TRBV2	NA	TGTGCCAGCAGCCGACAGCCCAATCAGCCCCAGCATTTT	CASSRQPNQPQHF
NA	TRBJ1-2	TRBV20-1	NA	TGCAGTGCTAGTATGAGGCTCGTGTCTGGGTATGGCTACACCTTC	CSASMRLVSGYGYTF
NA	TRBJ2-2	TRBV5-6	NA	TGTGCCAGCAGGCATCGTGGAGGGAGGAACACCGGGGAGCTGTTTTTT	CASRHRGGRNTGELFF
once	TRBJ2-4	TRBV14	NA	TGTGCCAGCAGCCACTCGAGCCGAATAGCCAAAAACATTCAGTACTTC	CASSHSSRIAKNIQYF
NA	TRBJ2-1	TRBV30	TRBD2	TGTGCCTGGAGTGTCCTAGCGGCCAATGAGCAGTTCTTC	CAWSVLAANEQFF
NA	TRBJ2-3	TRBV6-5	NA	TGTGCCAGCAGAAATGGGGCAAGGACAGATACGCAGTATTTT	CASRNGARTDTQYF
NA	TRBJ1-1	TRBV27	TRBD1	TGTGCCAGCGTCGGACAGGGTAGGGATTTGACTGAAGCTTTCTTT	CASVGQGRDLTEAFF
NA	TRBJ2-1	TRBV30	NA	TGTGCCTGGAGCCCCTGGCTGCAAGAGCAGTTCTTC	CAWSPWLQEQFF
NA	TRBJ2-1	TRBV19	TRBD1	TGTGCCAGTAGTATGGGACAGGGTGGGGGAGCGTTCTTC	CASSMGQGGGAFF
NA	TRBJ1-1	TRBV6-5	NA	TGTGCCAGCAGCCTAACAGGGACTGAAGCTTTCTTT	CASSLTGTEAFF
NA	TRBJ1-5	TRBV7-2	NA	TGTGCCAGCAGGCCGCCCGGGGGGCCCCAGCATTTT	CASRPPGGPQHF
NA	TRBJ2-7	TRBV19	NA	TGTGCCAGTAGTATCAGGTTTAGCTCCTACGAGCAGTACTTC	CASSIRFSSYEQYF
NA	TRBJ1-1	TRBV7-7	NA	TGTGCTAGCAGCCCGCTCAGGACCTCGGGGACTGAAGCTTTCTTT	CASSPLRTSGTEAFF
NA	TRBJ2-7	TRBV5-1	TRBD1	TGCGCCAGTTACGACAGGGTAGGCTCCTACGAGCAGTACTTC	CASYDRVGSYEQYF
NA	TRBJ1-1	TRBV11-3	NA	TGTGCCAGCAGCCCCTATGCGGCAGACGAAGCTTTCTTT	CASSPYAADEAFF
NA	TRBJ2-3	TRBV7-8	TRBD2	TGTGCCAGCAGTCCCCGGTCTATCGGGGGGGATACGCAGTATTTT	CASSPRSIGGDTQYF
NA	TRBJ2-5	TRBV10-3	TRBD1	TGTGCCATCAGTGAGGGGACAGGGAGGAGAGAGACCCAGTACTTC	CAISEGTGRRETQYF
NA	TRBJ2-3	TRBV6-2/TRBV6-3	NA	TGTGCCAGCAGTGACCGGGACTTCCCCACAGATACGCAGTATTTT	CASSDRDFPTDTQYF
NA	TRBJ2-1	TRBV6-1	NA	TGTGCCAGCAGTGACACGGCGGCGCACTACAATGAGCAGTTCTTC	CASSDTAAHYNEQFF
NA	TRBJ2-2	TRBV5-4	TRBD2	TGTGCCAGCAGCTTTTCTAGCGGGAGTCCCTCCGGGGAGCTGTTTTTT	CASSFSSGSPSGELFF
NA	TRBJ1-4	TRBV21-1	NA	TGTGCCAGCAGCAAAGAACAGGGGAATGCAACTAATGAAAAACTGTTTTTT	CASSKEQGNATNEKLFF
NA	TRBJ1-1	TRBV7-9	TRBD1	TGTGCCAGCAGCTTGGGACAGCACACTGAAGCTTTCTTT	CASSLGQHTEAFF
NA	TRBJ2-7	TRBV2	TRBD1	TGTGCCAGCAGGGGGGACAGCCTCAGGTACGAGCAGTACTTC	CASRGDSLRYEQYF
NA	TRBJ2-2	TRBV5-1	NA	TGCGCCAGCTCACAGGGGCGGGGACCGGAGCTGTTTTTT	CASSQGRGPELFF
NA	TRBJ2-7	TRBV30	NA	TGTGCCTGGAGTCGGGAAAGACACGAGCAGTACTTC	CAWSRERHEQYF
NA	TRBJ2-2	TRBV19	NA	TGTGCCAGTAGCAGAACCCCCAGCGCCGGGGAGCTGTTTTTT	CASSRTPSAGELFF
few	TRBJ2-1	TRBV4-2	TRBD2	TGTGCCAGCAGCCAGGAAAGACTAGCGGGAGGTCGCGAGCAGTTCTTC	CASSQERLAGGREQFF
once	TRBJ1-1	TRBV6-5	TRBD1	TGTGCCAGCAGTTACTCACGACAGGGGAGGGGAGCTTTCTTT	CASSYSRQGRGAFF
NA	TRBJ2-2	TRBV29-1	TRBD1	TGCAGCGTTGGGGGACAGGGAAACACCGGGGAGCTGTTTTTT	CSVGGQGNTGELFF
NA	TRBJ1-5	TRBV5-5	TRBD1	TGTGCCAGCAGCTTGCAGGGGGCTGAACAGCCCCAGCATTTT	CASSLQGAEQPQHF